This TCR beta chain stems from a study of early T cells in non-severe SARS-CoV-2 infection. Study details: Sequencing used unsorted whole-blood bulk RNA, so chains lack pairing. Findings of the study overall: Missing private and CD4 specificities, VDJdb matching favored anti-spike CD8 responses.

From germline, CDR1 is SGHRS and CDR2 YFSETQ. This CDR3 has 16 amino acids. V lost 2 bases, J lost 8 bases, and 20 bases lay in between. Only a few counts were recorded for this clonotype. Its antigen is currently unknown. The protocol attached unique molecular identifiers to individual cDNA molecules. TCRdb ran MiXCR on the 5' RACE reads and lists one entry per CDR3 protein. The sample has roughly 77,000 distinct CDR3 sequences, approximately 12% seen once. The specimen was whole blood. The sequence came from an adult who was a healthcare worker with PCR-confirmed SARS-CoV-2 infection or an uninfected control (not recorded which). The rearrangement uses TRBV5-1 and TRBJ2-1, with D possibly being TRBD1 or TRBD2 (5 bases each). The CDR3 region is CASSFVAAPRGDEQFF. DNA for the CDR3: TGCGCCAGCAGCTTTGTTGCAGCGCCAAGAGGGGATGAGCAGTTCTTC. Complete variable domain (other parts from reference TRBV5-1 and TRBJ2-1): KAGVTQTPRYLIKTRGQQVTLSCSPISGHRSVSWYQQTPGQGLQFLFEYFSETQRNKGNFPGRFSGRQFSNSRSEMNVSTLELGDSALYLCASSFVAAPRGDEQFFGPGTRLTVL.